The 13 T cell receptor beta chains below were found in one sample sequenced in a study of Ad26.COV2.S vaccination and SARS-CoV-2 variants. Treatment given: around 19 received Ad26.COV2.S at low or high dose, single or two shots; five or six received placebo; per-sample allocation not given. The samples were gathered on day 63 after the first injection of vaccine or placebo. Sequenced by immunoSEQ multiplex PCR; TCRdb stores in-frame clones only, minus some. The sample carries about 320,000 clones, around 83% recorded once. Sequences were derived from peripheral blood, sampled in a trial of Ad26.COV2.S vaccine versus placebo. These receptors were collected from a person between 18 and 65 years old who received the Ad26.COV2.S COVID-19 vaccine or a placebo.

The chain carries TRBV30 and TRBJ2-1; 7 bases align to TRBD1. The CDR3 has 16 amino acids. The germline gives CDR1 GTSNPN, CDR2 SVGIG (reference sequence). Trimming at V came to 0 bases and at J to 5 bases, leaving 10 bases not matched to a gene. Here the CDR3 DNA reads TGTGCCTGGAGTGTACCCCGGACAGGCTTTAACAATGAGCAGTTCTTC. It is translated as CAWSVPRTGFNNEQFF.

The chain employs TRBV11-2 and TRBJ2-5; tentatively, D is TRBD1 (7 bases). CDR3 size: 17 residues. Germline lookup yields CDR1 SGHAT and CDR2 FQNNGV. The germline V and J ends were trimmed by 4 bases and 2 bases, with 20 bases remaining between them. The CDR3 DNA follows: TGTGCCAGCAGCTCGATCCTTACAGGGGAGGCACAAGAGACCCAGTACTTC. Translated, it gives CASSSILTGEAQETQYF.

This chain uses TRBV3-1 (or the pseudogene TRBV3-2) with TRBJ1-2, with D perhaps TRBD1 (5 bases). This CDR3 contains 15 residues. V gave up 0 bases and J gave up 4 bases, with 12 bases separating them. CDR1 is LGHDT, CDR2 YNNKEL, per germline (reference sequence). CDR3 in amino acids: CASSQDNGGSYGYTF. Written as DNA, the CDR3 is TGTGCCAGCAGCCAAGATAACGGGGGTAGCTATGGCTACACCTTC.

The rearrangement links TRBV7-2 to TRBJ2-7, with 7 bases aligning to TRBD2. V trimming: 3 bases; J trimming: 2 bases; junction bases outside the gene matches: 4. CDR1 is SGHTA and CDR2 is FQGNSA in the germline V gene. CDR3 length: 14 residues. The CDR3 nucleotides read TGTGCCAGCAGCTTTGCGGGGGTCGCCTACGAGCAGTACTTC. This gives the protein CASSFAGVAYEQYF. Variable domain in full (rest from reference TRBV7-2 and TRBJ2-7): GAGVSQSPSNKVTEKGKDVELRCDPISGHTALYWYRQSLGQGLEFLIYFQGNSAPDKSGLPSDRFSAERTGGSVSTLTIQRTQQEDSAVYLCASSFAGVAYEQYFGPGTRLTVT.

This chain connects TRBV19 to TRBJ2-3; perhaps TRBD2 as D (6 bases). The CDR3 runs to 16 residues. Trimming left V 6 bases short and J 0 bases short, with 16 bases between. Germline lookup yields CDR1 LNHDA and CDR2 SQIVND (reference sequence). CDR3 loop: CASSGGAGRSTDTQYF. CDR3 nucleotides: TGTGCCAGTAGCGGGGGTGCGGGGCGAAGCACAGATACGCAGTATTTT.

The V call is TRBV30, the J call TRBJ1-4; TRBD1 might be the D (5 bases). V shed 5 bases and J shed 8 bases, with 18 bases lying between them. Germline loops: CDR1 GTSNPN, CDR2 SVGIG (reference sequence). This CDR3 comprises 14 residues. The CDR3 is CAWAKTGFFEKLFF. The CDR3, as DNA: TGTGCCTGGGCCAAAACAGGTTTTTTCGAAAAACTGTTTTTT.

This chain links TRBV10-3 with TRBJ1-4, with 8 bases aligning to TRBD1. V lost 4 bases and J lost 6; bases outside the gene matches: 4. The CDR3 length is 14 residues. Germline-derived CDR1 and CDR2 are ENHRY and SYGVKD. The CDR3 nucleotides read TGTGCCATCAGTGCTCAGGGGGCTGATGAAAAACTGTTTTTT. Protein: CAISAQGADEKLFF.

This clone has a single count. CDR3 sequence (DNA): TGCAGTGCTTCCCCAGACGCTGAAGCTTTCTTT. Translating it yields CSASPDAEAFF. The V and J genes are TRBV20-1 and TRBJ1-1; unclear D gene. Germline V gene data show CDR1 as DFQATT and CDR2 as SNEGSKA (reference sequence). This CDR3 contains 11 residues. Trimming took 5 bases from V and 6 from J, leaving 10 bases between them.

The V call is TRBV2, the J call TRBJ2-1, with 11 bases matching TRBD2. The CDR3 has 17 amino acids. Germline V lookup: CDR1 SNHLY, CDR2 FYNNEI. The J segment lost 6 bases and the V segment lost 3 bases, leaving 10 bases of the junction unmatched. The CDR3 bases are TGTGCCAGCAGTGAGGGACTGACTAGCGGGGCCCTCAATGAGCAGTTCTTC. Encoded protein: CASSEGLTSGALNEQFF. Variable domain in full (rest from reference TRBV2 and TRBJ2-1): EPEVTQTPSHQVTQMGQEVILRCVPISNHLYFYWYRQILGQKVEFLVSFYNNEISEKSEIFDDQFSVERPDGSNFTLKIRSTKLEDSAMYFCASSEGLTSGALNEQFFGPGTRLTVL.

The CDR3 reads CASSPGTSGIPNEQFF. Here the CDR3 DNA reads TGTGCCAGCAGCCCTGGGACTAGCGGGATCCCCAATGAGCAGTTCTTC. This chain uses TRBV7-2 with TRBJ2-1; 13 bases match TRBD2. The CDR3 has 16 amino acids. The trim removed 5 bases at V and 6 bases at J, leaving 7 bases unmatched. Per germline, CDR1 SGHTA and CDR2 FQGNSA.

In its sample, this clone was seen once. V and J are TRBV7-9 and TRBJ2-5; D unclear. Germline CDR1 is SEHNR and CDR2 is FQNEAQ (reference sequence). The germline V and J ends were trimmed by 1 base and 0 bases, with 12 bases remaining between them. The CDR3 loop spans 16 amino acids. CDR3 sequence: CASSLVGRPYQETQYF. DNA for the CDR3: TGTGCCAGCAGCTTAGTCGGGCGACCGTACCAAGAGACCCAGTACTTC.

V is TRBV28 and J is TRBJ1-2; a weak D match, TRBD1 (6 bases). CDR1 and CDR2 from the germline V gene are MDHEN and SYDVKM. This CDR3 is built from 17 residues. Trimming removed 1 base from V and 1 base from J, with 16 bases in between. The CDR3 bases are TGTGCCAGCAGTTTATCATCGGTGGGGGCAAATAACTATGGCTACACCTTC. Residues: CASSLSSVGANNYGYTF.

The table lists this clone with a count of one. The J gene is TRBJ1-6, the V gene TRBV27; D unclear. The V end lost 10 bases, the J end lost 18 bases, and 19 bases lay between the germline ends. The CDR3 length is 11 residues. The germline V gene encodes CDR1 MNHEY and CDR2 SMNVEV (reference sequence). In DNA form, the CDR3 reads TGTGCCACCCCGACCGCGACAATAAGCCACTTT. It codes for CATPTATISHF.